One sample yielded the 31 T cell receptor beta chains listed below, sequenced in a study of blood T cells in healthy people across ages (dated by TCRdb to about 2015). The library was made by 5' RACE. Sequenced using an Illumina HiSeq 2500. A second PCR of roughly 7 to 12 cycles was performed with a sample-barcoded 5' primer and a J-beta primer mix. The public sequencing data were trimmed at Q25 with fastp and processed into clonotypes with MiXCR by TCRdb, which kept only in-frame beta chains. Rows merge per CDR3 protein into single entries with the most common DNA and genes. This sample comprises 1.2 million to 1.5 million distinct CDR3 sequences, approximately 63% of them detected only once. The ten largest clones add up to 6.7% of the sample. Specimen: blood. The receptor source for this set is a man between 18 and 29 years old in good health.

The genes are TRBV6-2 or TRBV6-3 and TRBJ2-5; D is undetermined. Looked up from germline, CDR1 is MNHEY and CDR2 is SVGEGT. V lost 6 bases and J lost 2, with 10 bases in between. This CDR3 is 13 amino acids long. CDR3 amino acids: CASRRNTQETQYF. CDR3 DNA: TGTGCCAGCAGACGTAACACTCAAGAGACCCAGTACTTC.

The V and J genes are TRBV29-1 and TRBJ2-3; D unclear. Germline V gives CDR1 SQVTM, CDR2 ANQGSEA. The CDR3 contains 13 residues. Trimming took off 7 bases at V and 2 bases at J, with 13 bases between the two ends. As DNA, the CDR3 is TGCAGCGCTGCGCCAGTCCTCACAGATACGCAGTATTTT. Its protein product is CSAAPVLTDTQYF.

This clonotype showed up just a few times. The gene calls are TRBV29-1 and TRBJ1-2, with D tentatively TRBD1 (6 bases). The CDR3 is 13 amino acids. Germline V CDR1 and CDR2: SQVTM, ANQGSEA. V gave up 0 bases and J gave up 3 bases, with 8 bases separating them. The CDR3, as DNA: TGCAGCGTTGAAGAGGACAGCTACTATGGCTACACCTTC. Its translation: CSVEEDSYYGYTF.

The chain recombines TRBV27 with TRBJ2-5; 13 bases fit TRBD2. The CDR3 is made up of 16 amino acids. Germline V gives CDR1 MNHEY, CDR2 SMNVEV (reference sequence). V was pared by 0 bases and J by 5 bases, with 3 bases of the junction left unmatched. In nucleotides, the CDR3 is TGTGCCAGCAGTTTATCCCAGACTAGCGGGAGGGAGACCCAGTACTTC. It codes for CASSLSQTSGRETQYF.

The V call is TRBV15, the J call TRBJ1-2; D gene ambiguous. Trimming stripped 3 bases from V and 4 bases from J, with 15 bases between. Per the germline V gene, CDR1 is LNHNV and CDR2 is YYDKDF (reference sequence). The CDR3 is 15 amino acids. The CDR3 coding sequence is TGTGCCACCAGCAGGGAGGGAATCCTTGGCTATGGCTACACCTTC. Protein: CATSREGILGYGYTF.

This clonotype was seen only a few times. J is TRBJ2-7 and V is TRBV4-1; possibly TRBD2 for D (6 bases). V was pared by 3 bases and J by 3 bases, with 9 bases between. The CDR3 is made up of 13 amino acids. The germline CDR1 and CDR2 sequences are MGHRA and YSYEKL. CDR3 DNA sequence: TGCGCCAGCAGCCATGCCGGGAGCTACGAGCAGTACTTC. This encodes CASSHAGSYEQYF.

In DNA, the CDR3 is TGTGCCAGCAACCGACCCAGCGGGAGGGAGTTTTACGAGCAGTACTTC. Amino acid sequence: CASNRPSGREFYEQYF. The J gene is TRBJ2-7, the V gene TRBV6-2 or TRBV6-3; 10 nucleotides agree with TRBD2. The CDR3 loop spans 16 amino acids. Losses at the gene ends were 7 bases for V and 4 bases for J; bases not matched to a gene: 13. Germline assignment: CDR1 MNHEY and CDR2 SVGEGT.

The chain is built from TRBV12-3 or TRBV12-4 and TRBJ2-5; no clear D gene. V lost 7 bases, J lost 0 bases, and 9 bases lay in between. The CDR3 runs to 13 residues. The CDR3 is CASKKADQETQYF. The CDR3 nucleotides read TGTGCCAGCAAAAAGGCGGACCAAGAGACCCAGTACTTC.

This chain joins TRBV12-5 and TRBJ2-1; D might be TRBD2 (6 bases). CDR1 and CDR2 from the germline V gene are LGHNT and FRNRAP. The V gene lost 6 bases and the J gene lost 0 bases, with 9 bases spanning the gap. This CDR3 region has 14 residues. CDR3 nucleotides: TGTGCTAGTGGAGCGGGTATCTCCTACAATGAGCAGTTCTTC. Amino acids: CASGAGISYNEQFF.

This clonotype appeared a single time. The chain carries TRBV7-6 and TRBJ1-4; no reliable D call. V was shortened by 5 bases and J by 4 bases, with 8 bases between the two germline ends. Germline V gene data show CDR1 as SGHVS and CDR2 as FNYEAQ. CDR3 length: 13 residues. The CDR3 loop reads CASSRGDNEKLFF. For the CDR3, the DNA is TGTGCCAGCAGCCGCGGAGATAATGAAAAACTGTTTTTT.

This clonotype was found a few times. This chain uses TRBV29-1 with TRBJ2-5; D is possibly TRBD1 or TRBD2 (5 bases each). Per germline, CDR1 SQVTM and CDR2 ANQGSEA. V was trimmed by 7 bases and J by 5 bases, leaving 17 bases between them. The CDR3 length is 13 residues. CDR3 in amino acids: CSATGTTHETQYF. The CDR3 coding sequence is TGCAGCGCGACTGGGACCACGCACGAGACCCAGTACTTC.

The gene calls are TRBV28 and TRBJ2-4; 7 bases are a match to TRBD1. The tail of the sequence fits TRBJ2-7 better, so the J call may be wrong. The CDR3 is made up of 19 amino acids. Germline V gene sequence: CDR1 MDHEN, CDR2 SYDVKM. The chain's CDR3 is CASSYAATGTEGARDEQYF. CDR3 bases: TGTGCCAGCAGTTATGCAGCCACCGGGACAGAGGGGGCACGCGACGAGCAGTACTTC.

The chain employs TRBV20-1 and TRBJ2-7; 8 bases are shared with TRBD1. The germline V gene encodes CDR1 DFQATT and CDR2 SNEGSKA (reference sequence). The CDR3 has 13 residues. The ends lost 5 bases at V and 2 bases at J; junction bases unmatched: 5. The CDR3 nucleotides read TGCAGTGCTTACGGACAGGGCCCCTACGAGCAGTACTTC. Its translation is CSAYGQGPYEQYF.

The rearrangement joins TRBV10-3 to TRBJ2-3; TRBD2 agrees at 10 bases. Germline assignment: CDR1 ENHRY and CDR2 SYGVKD. Unmatched junction bases numbered 6, after V lost 6 bases and J lost 0 bases. The CDR3 spans 16 residues. This chain's CDR3 is CAIRQRAGGSTDTQYF. CDR3 sequence (DNA): TGTGCCATCAGACAAAGAGCGGGGGGGAGCACAGATACGCAGTATTTT.

This clonotype was counted a few times. In DNA form, the CDR3 reads TGCAGTGCTAGTGGATCGTTGAACGAGCAGTACTTC. Its protein is CSASGSLNEQYF. V usage is TRBV20-1 and J usage is TRBJ2-5; no clear D gene. The J call may be in error: the DNA end matches TRBJ2-7 better. Germline CDR1 is DFQATT and CDR2 is SNEGSKA (reference sequence). The CDR3 has 12 residues.

V usage is TRBV6-6 and J usage is TRBJ2-3; TRBD2 is a possible D gene (5 bases). CDR3 length: 16 amino acids. Germline CDR1 and CDR2: MNHNY and SVGAGI (reference sequence). V lost 0 bases to trimming and J lost 6 bases, with 16 bases between them. Written as DNA, the CDR3 is TGTGCCAGCAGTTACTCGGTCAGGAAGGAGGTCGATACGCAGTATTTT. Its translation is CASSYSVRKEVDTQYF.

The genes are TRBV7-6 and TRBJ1-1, with no clear D. With 5 bases removed from V and 5 bases from J, the gap between germline ends came to 15 bases. Looked up from germline, CDR1 is SGHVS and CDR2 is FNYEAQ. This CDR3 contains 14 residues. CDR3 amino acids: CASSPAGGLTEAFF. The CDR3 DNA reads TGTGCCAGCAGCCCTGCTGGAGGGTTAACTGAAGCTTTCTTT.

V is TRBV3-1 and J is TRBJ2-5; D unclear. The J call is uncertain, as TRBJ2-7 better fits the DNA end. Germline values: CDR1 LGHDT, CDR2 YNNKEL (reference sequence). The CDR3 loop spans 11 amino acids. The CDR3 reads CASSHVNEQYF. The DNA of the CDR3 is TGTGCCAGCAGCCACGTCAACGAGCAGTACTTC.

This CDR3 reads CASSYSEHQPQHF. CDR3 in DNA: TGTGCCAGCAGTTACTCGGAACATCAGCCCCAGCATTTT. V gene TRBV6-2 or TRBV6-3 combines with J gene TRBJ1-5; the D is unclear. V dropped 0 bases and J dropped 5 bases, with 5 bases sitting between them. Per the germline V gene, CDR1 is MNHEY and CDR2 is SVGEGT. The CDR3 has 13 residues.

The rearrangement joins TRBV29-1 to TRBJ1-4; D remains ambiguous. CDR1 SQVTM and CDR2 ANQGSEA come from the germline V gene. Trimming removed 1 base at V and 7 bases at J, with 16 bases between. This CDR3 is 15 amino acids long. The chain's CDR3 is CSVEGIGLEGEKLFF. The CDR3 coding sequence is TGCAGCGTTGAAGGTATCGGGCTCGAGGGTGAAAAACTGTTTTTT.

This clonotype was observed a few times. J is TRBJ1-2 and V is TRBV11-2; 9 bases line up with TRBD1. There are 17 residues in the CDR3. The V segment lost 6 bases and the J segment 4 bases; nucleotides outside the gene matches: 15. Germline V CDR1 and CDR2: SGHAT, FQNNGV. CDR3 nucleotides: TGTGCCAGCAGGTCCCCGGGACAGGGCGCGCGGAGCTATGGCTACACCTTC. Amino acid sequence: CASRSPGQGARSYGYTF.

This clonotype has just a few counts. For the CDR3, the DNA is TGTGCCAGCAGTTACCAGGGGGTAGATACGCAGTATTTT. Its translation is CASSYQGVDTQYF. The rearrangement links TRBV27 to TRBJ2-3; 7 bases align to TRBD1. Germline V gives CDR1 MNHEY, CDR2 SMNVEV (reference sequence). This CDR3 region has 13 residues. V dropped 4 bases and J dropped 5; count of bases not matched to a gene: 3.

The rearrangement uses TRBV29-1 and TRBJ2-1; TRBD2 aligns across 10 bases. CDR3 length equals 13 residues. Germline V CDR1 and CDR2: SQVTM, ANQGSEA. Trimming removed 4 bases from V and 6 bases from J; junction bases left unmatched: 3. The CDR3 DNA follows: TGCAGCGTTGCCGGGACTAGCGCCAATGAGCAGTTCTTC. Its translation is CSVAGTSANEQFF.

The V and J genes are TRBV28 and TRBJ1-5; D uncertain. CDR3 length: 15 amino acids. The V gene lost 6 bases and the J gene lost 0 bases, with 12 bases spanning the gap. CDR1 is MDHEN and CDR2 is SYDVKM in the germline V gene. CDR3 protein: CASSPGSFSNQPQHF. DNA for the CDR3: TGTGCCAGCAGCCCCGGTTCCTTTAGCAATCAGCCCCAGCATTTT. The variable domain in full, with the rest retrieved from reference TRBV28 and TRBJ1-5, is DVKVTQSSRYLVKRTGEKVFLECVQDMDHENMFWYRQDPGLGLRLIYFSYDVKMKEKGDIPEGYSVSREKKERFSLILESASTNQTSMYLCASSPGSFSNQPQHFGDGTRLSIL.

In its sample, this clonotype was seen a few times. This rearrangement joins TRBV6-1 to TRBJ2-7, with 7 bases matching TRBD1. Germline V gene data show CDR1 as MNHNS and CDR2 as SASEGT. The V gene end was trimmed by 8 bases and the J gene end by 2 bases; junction bases not matched to a gene: 6. The CDR3 is made up of 13 amino acids. CDR3 sequence: CASEGTEAYEQYF. The CDR3 DNA reads TGTGCCAGCGAGGGGACAGAGGCCTACGAGCAGTACTTC.

The rearrangement links TRBV27 to TRBJ1-6, with a tentative D call TRBD1 (5 bases). Per the germline V gene, CDR1 is MNHEY and CDR2 is SMNVEV (reference sequence). Trimming left V 7 bases short and J 9 bases short, with 19 bases between. The CDR3 has 15 amino acids. In DNA, the CDR3 is TGTGCCAGCACTGGCCTGGCAGGGAATTCTTCACCCCTCCACTTT. This encodes CASTGLAGNSSPLHF.

This chain links TRBV7-2 with TRBJ2-2; D call uncertain. This CDR3 comprises 14 residues. From germline, CDR1 is SGHTA and CDR2 FQGNSA. The V and J ends lost 4 bases and 0 bases respectively, with 6 bases between them. The DNA of the CDR3 is TGTGCCAGCAGCTCACTCGCGAACACCGGGGAGCTGTTTTTT. This sequence encodes CASSSLANTGELFF.

The V gene is TRBV4-1, the J gene TRBJ1-2; D is unclear. CDR3 length: 15 residues. Germline assignment: CDR1 MGHRA and CDR2 YSYEKL. Deletions cut 1 base from V and 6 bases from J, with 15 bases between. This CDR3 reads CASSQAPVGLDGYTF. CDR3 nucleotide sequence: TGCGCCAGCAGCCAAGCTCCGGTAGGGCTTGATGGCTACACCTTC.

The J gene is TRBJ2-7, the V gene TRBV12-3 or TRBV12-4; D gene uncertain. V was pared by 3 bases and J by 0 bases, with 12 bases between. The CDR3 spans 15 residues. The CDR3 sequence is CASSFWQASSYEQYF. CDR3 nucleotides: TGTGCCAGCAGTTTTTGGCAGGCGAGCTCCTACGAGCAGTACTTC.

This clonotype was seen more than once but under ten times. The V call is TRBV6-4, the J call TRBJ2-3, with TRBD1 matching over 10 bases. J gave up 1 base and V 5 bases, and 3 bases lay outside the gene matches. The V gene's germline CDR1 is MRHNA and CDR2 SNTAGT. CDR3 length equals 15 residues. In DNA form, the CDR3 reads TGTGCCAGCAGTACCGGGACAGGGGGCACAGATACGCAGTATTTT. Translation gives CASSTGTGGTDTQYF.

This clonotype was counted many times. This sequence joins TRBV7-2 and TRBJ2-3, with 9 bases identical to TRBD2. The CDR3 is 14 amino acids. The germline V gene encodes CDR1 SGHTA and CDR2 FQGNSA. Trimming cost V 5 bases and J 4 bases; bases outside gene matches: 4. Here the CDR3 reads CASSPGLASDTQYF. CDR3 bases: TGTGCCAGCAGCCCAGGACTAGCGTCAGATACGCAGTATTTT.